The TCR beta chain described here comes from a study of blood T cells in healthy people across ages. Study-level findings and limits: Both higher diversity and more naive CD4+ cells marked long-lived donors when set against aged donors. As age increased, TCR beta diversity per million T cells fell in a roughly linear fashion.

Extraction yielded at least 6 micrograms of total RNA per sample. A second roughly 6 to 11 cycle PCR used barcoded and J-beta primers. Each CDR3 protein is one row after TCRdb ran MiXCR on the 5' RACE reads. The sample lists approximately 1.5 million distinct CDR3 sequences; about 31% were seen once. The CDR3 is 13 amino acids. Per the germline V gene, CDR1 is LGHNA and CDR2 is YNFKEQ. Trimming took off 0 bases at V and 12 bases at J, with 11 bases between the two ends. With respect to this clonotype: Antigen unknown.

The V gene is TRBV4-2, the J gene TRBJ1-4; D is unclear. The receptor was derived from a woman aged 30 to 39 in good health. The sample consisted of blood. In nucleotides, the CDR3 is TGTGCCAGCAGCCAAGAGAGGAGCCGAGAACTGTTTTTT. Translating gives CASSQERSRELFF.